This T cell receptor (beta chain) was found in a study of siplizumab effects on memory and regulatory T cells. Findings and limits, study-wide: Some alloreactive sequences were traceable to unstimulated CD4+ memory cells, and siplizumab significantly reduced them.

TCRdb's table, derived via immunoSEQ multiplex PCR, lists solely in-frame clones and lacks some. The sample contains 94,000 or so clones, 80% to 95% of which appear only once. Of note for this clone: The antigen is not known. The identical CDR3 is also encoded by other nucleotide sequences in the sample.

The CDR3 length is 13 residues. Trimming pared 6 bases from V and 2 bases from J, leaving 14 bases between. Germline CDR1 is SQVTM and CDR2 is ANQGSEA. This receptor was taken from a human donor in good health. V gene TRBV29-1 combines with J gene TRBJ2-7; D may be TRBD1 (6 bases). Sequencing input: CD8+ T cells sorted from blood. For the CDR3, the DNA is TGCAGCGTCGGTACGTCAGGGGCCTACGAGCAGTACTTC. Translating it yields CSVGTSGAYEQYF.